This is a list of T cell receptor beta chains from one sample in a study of CD8 T cells in ankylosing spondylitis. MiXCR, run by TCRdb on the 5' RACE reads, gives a single entry per CDR3 protein. The data hold over 110,000 distinct CDR3 sequences, with roughly 8.3% observed a single time. Sequenced: synovial fluid, either unsorted or a sorted T cell fraction (not recorded which). These receptors were collected from a male donor with ankylosing spondylitis. CDR3s include the opening cysteine and the closing phenylalanine or tryptophan. D genes are given only for firm matches. The listing skips clone size in some rows; elsewhere it reads once, few, many or a size class.

v_gene	j_gene	abundance	d_gene	CDR3aa	CDR3nt
TRBV24-1	TRBJ2-3	many	.	CATSDWKENQYF	TGTGCCACCAGTGATTGGAAGGAAAACCAGTATTTT
TRBV27	TRBJ1-6	many	TRBD1	CASSPGTESSPLHF	TGTGCCAGCAGTCCCGGGACAGAGAGTTCACCCCTCCACTTT
TRBV28	TRBJ1-2	.	.	CASSLRGPNYGYTF	TGTGCCAGCAGTTTACGGGGCCCTAACTATGGCTACACCTTC
TRBV20-1	TRBJ2-2	.	TRBD2	CSARDGTSGNTGELFF	TGCAGTGCTAGAGATGGGACTAGCGGGAACACCGGGGAGCTGTTTTTT
TRBV28	TRBJ2-3	few	.	CASSFLGQGAAADTQYF	TGTGCCAGCAGTTTCTTGGGCCAAGGCGCCGCCGCAGATACGCAGTATTTT
TRBV4-2	TRBJ2-1	.	TRBD2	CASSQEEGRDEQFF	TGTGCCAGCAGCCAAGAAGAGGGGAGGGATGAGCAGTTCTTC
TRBV20-1	TRBJ1-4	many	.	CSAKSREKLFF	TGCAGTGCTAAATCAAGGGAAAAACTGTTTTTT
TRBV4-1	TRBJ1-1	.	.	CASSRGGGRLNTEAFF	TGCGCCAGCAGCCGTGGGGGGGGCAGATTGAACACTGAAGCTTTCTTT
TRBV5-5	TRBJ1-1	.	.	CASSPDTFTEAFF	TGTGCCAGCAGCCCTGACACCTTCACTGAAGCTTTCTTT
TRBV20-1	TRBJ2-5	many	.	CSAIGTGKETQYF	TGCAGTGCTATCGGGACGGGGAAAGAGACCCAGTACTTC
TRBV29-1	TRBJ2-7	few	.	CSVALGYEQYF	TGCAGCGTTGCCCTAGGGTACGAGCAGTACTTC
TRBV4-3	TRBJ2-1	few	TRBD2	CASSGLAGDNEQFF	TGCGCCAGCAGCGGGCTAGCGGGTGACAATGAGCAGTTCTTC
TRBV20-1	TRBJ1-5	many	.	CSARDPTEPQHF	TGCAGTGCTAGAGATCCAACAGAGCCCCAGCATTTT
TRBV6-1	TRBJ1-5	few	.	CASEVPGWNQPQHF	TGTGCCAGCGAGGTTCCGGGTTGGAATCAGCCCCAGCATTTT
TRBV20-1	TRBJ2-3	.	.	CSAGMNTDTQYF	TGCAGTGCTGGAATGAACACAGATACGCAGTATTTT
TRBV12-3/TRBV12-4	TRBJ2-2	few	TRBD2	CASTLIAGSGELFF	TGTGCCAGCACCTTGATAGCGGGTAGCGGGGAGCTGTTTTTT
TRBV12-3/TRBV12-4	TRBJ1-1	many	.	CASIYREGTEAFF	TGTGCCAGCATTTACAGGGAGGGCACTGAAGCTTTCTTT
TRBV7-2	TRBJ2-1	many	.	CASSLVLSSYNEQFF	TGTGCCAGCAGCTTAGTACTGAGCTCCTACAATGAGCAGTTCTTC
TRBV4-1	TRBJ1-1	few	.	CASSQVSPQGAEAFF	TGCGCCAGCAGCCAAGTCTCACCACAGGGTGCTGAAGCTTTCTTT
TRBV5-1	TRBJ2-1	many	.	CASSTGTIGDEQFF	TGCGCCAGCAGCACCGGGACCATTGGCGATGAGCAGTTCTTC
TRBV20-1	TRBJ1-2	many	.	CSARSLTGYTF	TGCAGTGCTAGATCCCTTACTGGCTACACCTTC
TRBV19	TRBJ1-5	few	.	CASSTVLYSNQPQHF	TGTGCCAGTAGTACAGTACTGTATAGCAATCAGCCCCAGCATTTT
TRBV19	TRBJ1-5	.	.	CASSLDPYSNQPQHF	TGTGCCAGTAGTCTGGACCCCTATAGCAATCAGCCCCAGCATTTT
TRBV6-2/TRBV6-3	TRBJ2-1	many	.	CASVPAQLTYNEQFF	TGTGCCAGCGTCCCGGCACAGTTGACCTACAATGAGCAGTTCTTC
TRBV5-4	TRBJ1-4	few	TRBD1	CASSFRLGQATNEKLFF	TGTGCCAGCAGCTTTCGACTCGGACAGGCAACTAATGAAAAACTGTTTTTT
TRBV29-1	TRBJ2-1	many	TRBD1	CSVGGDRHNEQFF	TGCAGCGTTGGAGGGGACAGACACAATGAGCAGTTCTTC
TRBV5-1	TRBJ2-1	many	TRBD2	CASTPSGSYNEQFF	TGCGCCAGCACCCCTAGCGGGTCTTACAATGAGCAGTTCTTC
TRBV18	TRBJ1-4	few	.	CASSPQGFKEKLFF	TGTGCCAGCTCACCACAGGGCTTTAAGGAAAAACTGTTTTTT
TRBV10-2	TRBJ1-1	.	.	CASREYSTEAFF	TGCGCCAGCAGGGAGTACAGCACTGAAGCTTTCTTT
TRBV29-1	TRBJ1-2	many	TRBD1	CSVAQGENYGYTF	TGCAGCGTTGCACAGGGGGAAAACTATGGCTACACCTTC
TRBV7-2	TRBJ2-2	.	TRBD2	CASSPRLAGGITGELFF	TGTGCCAGCAGCCCGCGACTAGCGGGGGGGATCACCGGGGAGCTGTTTTTT
TRBV10-1	TRBJ2-5	.	.	CASSELGVTQETQYF	TGCGCCAGCAGTGAGTTGGGGGTGACCCAAGAGACCCAGTACTTC
TRBV20-1	TRBJ1-2	few	.	CSAPKGYTF	TGCAGTGCTCCCAAGGGCTACACCTTC
TRBV7-2	TRBJ1-5	many	TRBD1	CASSTSGTGGSNQPQHF	TGTGCCAGCAGCACCTCCGGGACAGGGGGTAGCAATCAGCCCCAGCATTTT
TRBV5-1	TRBJ2-7	.	.	CASSLSQGRIYEQYF	TGCGCCAGCAGCTTATCTCAGGGCCGGATCTACGAGCAGTACTTC
TRBV9	TRBJ1-2	many	.	CASSVVATNYGYTF	TGTGCCAGCAGCGTAGTGGCTACTAACTATGGCTACACCTTC
TRBV11-1	TRBJ2-7	.	TRBD2	CASSRGDYEQYF	TGTGCCAGCAGCCGGGGGGATTACGAGCAGTACTTC
TRBV7-3	TRBJ2-3	.	TRBD2	CASSAGLVGGTDTQYF	TGTGCCAGCAGCGCCGGACTAGTGGGAGGCACAGATACGCAGTATTTT
TRBV2	TRBJ2-3	few	.	CASRAVLGTDTQYF	TGTGCCAGCAGGGCAGTCCTGGGCACAGATACGCAGTATTTT